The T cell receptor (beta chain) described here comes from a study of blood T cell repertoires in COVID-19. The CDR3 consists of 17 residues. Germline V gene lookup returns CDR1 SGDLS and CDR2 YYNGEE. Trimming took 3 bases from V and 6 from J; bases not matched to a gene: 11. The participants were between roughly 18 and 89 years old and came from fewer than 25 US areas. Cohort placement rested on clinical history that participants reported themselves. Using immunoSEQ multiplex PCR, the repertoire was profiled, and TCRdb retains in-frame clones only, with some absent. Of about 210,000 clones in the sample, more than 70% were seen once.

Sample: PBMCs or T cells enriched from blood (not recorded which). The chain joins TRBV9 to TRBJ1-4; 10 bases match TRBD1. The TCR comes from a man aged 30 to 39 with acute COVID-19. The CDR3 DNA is TGTGCCAGCAGCGGAGAGACGACAGGGGGCCCTCATGAAAAACTGTTTTTT. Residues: CASSGETTGGPHEKLFF.